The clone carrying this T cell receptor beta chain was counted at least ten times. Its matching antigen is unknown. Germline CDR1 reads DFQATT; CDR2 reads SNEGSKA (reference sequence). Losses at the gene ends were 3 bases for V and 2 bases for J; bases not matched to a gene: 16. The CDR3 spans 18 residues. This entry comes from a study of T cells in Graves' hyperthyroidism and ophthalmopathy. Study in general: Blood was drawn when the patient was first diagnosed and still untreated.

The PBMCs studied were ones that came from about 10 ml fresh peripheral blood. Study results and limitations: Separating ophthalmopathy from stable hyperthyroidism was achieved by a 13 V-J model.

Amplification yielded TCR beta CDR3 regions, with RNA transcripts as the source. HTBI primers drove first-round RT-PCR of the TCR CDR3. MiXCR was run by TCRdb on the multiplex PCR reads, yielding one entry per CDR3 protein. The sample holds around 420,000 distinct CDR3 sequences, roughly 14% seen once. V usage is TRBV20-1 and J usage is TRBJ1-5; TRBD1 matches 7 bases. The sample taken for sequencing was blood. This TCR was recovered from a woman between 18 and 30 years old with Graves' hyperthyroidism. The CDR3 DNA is TGCAGTGCTAGCGATGTACTCAAGGGGGCCGGGGGCAATCAGCCCCAGCATTTT. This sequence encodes CSASDVLKGAGGNQPQHF.